The present TCR beta chain was sequenced within a study of shared T cell receptors in the human thymus. Germline V lookup: CDR1 LGHNA, CDR2 YNFKEQ. The CDR3 length is 16 residues. The V end was cut by 3 bases, the J end by 0 bases, with 14 bases between. Sequencing was performed with immunoSEQ multiplex PCR; in TCRdb, only in-frame clones are kept and a portion is missing. Seen here are approximately 68,000 clones, nearly 95% observed once, and the top ten hold less than 0.04%. The chain combines TRBV4-2 with TRBJ1-1; D is unclear. The source is a human donor. Input material: thymocytes. DNA for the CDR3: TGTGCCAGCAGCCAGGCTCAACCCGCTATGAACACTGAAGCTTTCTTT. This encodes CASSQAQPAMNTEAFF.